A selection of T cell receptor gamma chains follows, all from one sample in a study of γδ T cells in repeated Plasmodium falciparum infection. TCRdb re-called the multiplex PCR reads with CATT. The sample records 14,000 or so gamma-chain clones, approximately 1.5% being singletons. Input material: gamma-delta T cells from blood. Receptor source: a pool of human donors (malaria-infected and uninfected, not separated). CDR3s leave out the opening cysteine and the closing phenylalanine or tryptophan. Each record gives: J gene, V gene, CDR3 protein.

>TRGJ1/TRGJ2|TRGV5
ATWDRLYYKKL
>TRGJ1/TRGJ2|TRGV3
ATWDKRDYYKKL
>TRGJ1/TRGJ2|TRGV4
ATWDFYKKL
>TRGJ1/TRGJ2|TRGV4
ATWDGCVYKKL
>TRGJP|TRGV9
ALWEGLGKKIKV
>TRGJ1/TRGJ2|TRGV3
ATWDRNYYKKL
>TRGJ1/TRGJ2|TRGV4
ATWEFEGELNYYKKL
>TRGJP2|TRGV9
ALWEERHSSDWIKT
>TRGJP|TRGV9
ALWEAPGLGKKIKV
>TRGJ1/TRGJ2|TRGV8
ATWDYYYKKL
>TRGJ1/TRGJ2|TRGV9
ALWEATGKL
>TRGJ1/TRGJ2|TRGV5
ATWDRPSHYYKKL
>TRGJ1/TRGJ2|TRGV5
ATWDRPGKL
>TRGJ1/TRGJ2|TRGV4
ATWDGPYYKKL
>TRGJ1/TRGJ2|TRGV9
ALWVDYYKKL